There are many counts of the clone carrying this TCR beta chain. The antigen remains undetermined. This entry is derived from a study of T cells in Graves' hyperthyroidism and ophthalmopathy. On the study more broadly: Specimen type is peripheral blood, collected at initial diagnosis prior to any treatment.

Template material for amplifying TCR beta CDR3 regions consisted of RNA transcripts. Carried out on the TCR CDR3, a first-round RT-PCR used the HTBI primer set. In TCRdb, the multiplex PCR reads were re-called with MiXCR into one record per CDR3 protein. The sample records 300,000 to 450,000 distinct CDR3 sequences, over 15% being singletons. V lost 3 bases, J lost 3 bases, and 14 bases lay in between. Per the germline V gene, CDR1 is SGHAT and CDR2 is FQNNGV. There are 15 residues in the CDR3. Broader study findings: For ophthalmopathy, model prediction preceded onset by a median approximately 6 months.

Each person with ophthalmopathy scored at least 3 on the Clinical Activity Score, reached NOSPECS grade 4 or higher, and had been ill under 3 months. This sample holds PBMCs from less than 13 ml fresh peripheral blood. Sample: blood. The chain links TRBV11-2 to TRBJ1-1; tentative D call: TRBD1 (6 bases). This receptor was identified in a woman between 40 and 55 years old with Graves' ophthalmopathy. CDR3 DNA sequence: TGTGCCAGCAGCTTTGCACAGGGTCTGTACACTGAAGCTTTCTTT. It encodes CASSFAQGLYTEAFF.